This record looks at one T cell receptor beta chain sequence and its context. This CDR3 region has 12 residues. With 2 bases removed from V and 6 bases from J, the gap between germline ends came to 7 bases. Germline assignment: CDR1 MNHEY and CDR2 SVGEGT. Source study methods: Reference gene primers were amplified, and this amplification served to estimate nucleated cell counts. TCRdb's copy holds only in-frame clones and misses some; the assay was immunoSEQ multiplex PCR. V, J and clone size reflect that table, while D and trimming were determined from the DNA. The sample contains about 180,000 clones, 80% to 90% of which appear only once. The data stem from a study of blood T cell repertoires in COVID-19. About the research overall: Researchers got acute and convalescent COVID-19 samples from the United States, Italy and Spain. Nucleic acid was either cDNA or gDNA, and it came from T cells, B-cell-depleted T cells, or PBMCs.

The clonotype comes from a man in his fifties with active or convalescent COVID-19. Sequenced material: peripheral blood. The chain links TRBV6-2 or TRBV6-3 to TRBJ1-1, with D unresolved. The CDR3 reads CASSYMRAEAFF. The CDR3 bases are TGTGCCAGCAGTTACATGAGGGCTGAAGCTTTCTTT.